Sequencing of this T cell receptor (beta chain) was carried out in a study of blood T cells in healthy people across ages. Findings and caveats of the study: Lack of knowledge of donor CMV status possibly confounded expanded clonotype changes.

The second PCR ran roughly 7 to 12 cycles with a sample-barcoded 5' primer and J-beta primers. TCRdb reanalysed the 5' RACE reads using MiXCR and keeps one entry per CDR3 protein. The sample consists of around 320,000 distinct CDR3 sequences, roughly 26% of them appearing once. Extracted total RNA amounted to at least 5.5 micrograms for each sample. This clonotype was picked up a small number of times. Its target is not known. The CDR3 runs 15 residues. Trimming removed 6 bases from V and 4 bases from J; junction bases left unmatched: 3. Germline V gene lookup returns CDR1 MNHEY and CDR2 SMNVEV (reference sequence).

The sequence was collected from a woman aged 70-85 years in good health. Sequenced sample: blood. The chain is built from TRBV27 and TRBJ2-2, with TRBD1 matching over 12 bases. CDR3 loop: CASRGQGAGTGELFF. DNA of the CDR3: TGTGCCAGCAGGGGACAGGGGGCTGGCACCGGGGAGCTGTTTTTT.